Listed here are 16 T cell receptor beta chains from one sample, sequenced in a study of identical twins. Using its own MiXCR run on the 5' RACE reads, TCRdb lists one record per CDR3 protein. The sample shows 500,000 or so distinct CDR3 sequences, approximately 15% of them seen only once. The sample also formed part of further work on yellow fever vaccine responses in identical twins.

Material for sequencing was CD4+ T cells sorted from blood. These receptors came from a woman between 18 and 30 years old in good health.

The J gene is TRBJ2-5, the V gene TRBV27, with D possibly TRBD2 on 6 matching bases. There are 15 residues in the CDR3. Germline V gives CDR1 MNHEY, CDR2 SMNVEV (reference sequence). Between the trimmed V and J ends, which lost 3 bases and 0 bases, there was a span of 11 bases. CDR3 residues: CASSFQGLYQETQYF. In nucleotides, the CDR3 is TGTGCCAGCAGTTTTCAGGGACTGTACCAAGAGACCCAGTACTTC.

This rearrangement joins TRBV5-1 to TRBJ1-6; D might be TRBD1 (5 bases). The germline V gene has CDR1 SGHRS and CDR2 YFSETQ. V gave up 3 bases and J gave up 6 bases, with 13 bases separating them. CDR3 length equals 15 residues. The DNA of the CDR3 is TGCGCCAGCAGCTCCCGGGACGGCGTTAATTCACCCCTCCACTTT. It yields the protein CASSSRDGVNSPLHF. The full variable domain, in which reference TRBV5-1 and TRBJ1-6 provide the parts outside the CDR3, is KAGVTQTPRYLIKTRGQQVTLSCSPISGHRSVSWYQQTPGQGLQFLFEYFSETQRNKGNFPGRFSGRQFSNSRSEMNVSTLELGDSALYLCASSSRDGVNSPLHFGNGTRLTVT.

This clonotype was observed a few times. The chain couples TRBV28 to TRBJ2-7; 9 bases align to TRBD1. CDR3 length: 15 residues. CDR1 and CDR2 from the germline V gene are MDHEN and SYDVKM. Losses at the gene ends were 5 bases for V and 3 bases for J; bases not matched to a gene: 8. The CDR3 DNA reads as TGTGCCAGCAGTGCCCCGGGGGACAGGGACTACGAGCAGTACTTC. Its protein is CASSAPGDRDYEQYF.

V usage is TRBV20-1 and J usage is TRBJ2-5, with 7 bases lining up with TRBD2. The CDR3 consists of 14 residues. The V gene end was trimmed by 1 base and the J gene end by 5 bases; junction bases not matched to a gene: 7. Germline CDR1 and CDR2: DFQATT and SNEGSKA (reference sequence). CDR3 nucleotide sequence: TGCAGTGCTAGAGGGCGGGAGCAACGGGAGACCCAGTACTTC. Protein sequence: CSARGREQRETQYF.

DNA of the CDR3: TGTGCCAGCTCACCACAAGCCATCAGCACAGATACGCAGTATTTT. Amino acid sequence: CASSPQAISTDTQYF. The chain couples TRBV18 to TRBJ2-3; D is undetermined. V was trimmed by 1 base and J by 0 bases, leaving 8 bases between them. Germline V lookup: CDR1 KGHSH, CDR2 LQKENI. The CDR3 sequence is 15 residues long.

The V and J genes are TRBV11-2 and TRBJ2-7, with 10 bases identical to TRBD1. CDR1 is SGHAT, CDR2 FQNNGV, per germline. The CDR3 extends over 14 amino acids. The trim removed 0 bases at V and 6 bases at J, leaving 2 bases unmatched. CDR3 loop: CASSLEGTGAEQYF. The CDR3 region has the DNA TGTGCCAGCAGCTTAGAGGGGACAGGGGCCGAGCAGTACTTC.

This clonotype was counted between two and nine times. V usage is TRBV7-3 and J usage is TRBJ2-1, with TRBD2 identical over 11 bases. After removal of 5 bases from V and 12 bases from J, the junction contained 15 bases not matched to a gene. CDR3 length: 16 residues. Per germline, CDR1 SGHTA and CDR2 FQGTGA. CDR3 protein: CASSPRGLAGGERQFF. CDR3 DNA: TGTGCCAGCAGCCCCCGAGGCCTAGCGGGGGGAGAGAGGCAGTTCTTC.

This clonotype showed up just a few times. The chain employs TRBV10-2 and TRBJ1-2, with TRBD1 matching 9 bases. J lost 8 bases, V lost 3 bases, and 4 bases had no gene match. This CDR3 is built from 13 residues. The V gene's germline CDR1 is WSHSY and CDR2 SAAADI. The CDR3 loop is CASSEQGAGGYTF. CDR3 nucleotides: TGCGCCAGCAGTGAACAGGGGGCGGGAGGCTACACCTTC.

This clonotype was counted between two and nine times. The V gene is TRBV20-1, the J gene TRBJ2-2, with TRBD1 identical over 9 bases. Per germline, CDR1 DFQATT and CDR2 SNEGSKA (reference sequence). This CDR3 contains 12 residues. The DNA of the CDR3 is TGCAGCGGGACAGGGCCGACCGGGGAGCTGTTTTTT. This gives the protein CSGTGPTGELFF.

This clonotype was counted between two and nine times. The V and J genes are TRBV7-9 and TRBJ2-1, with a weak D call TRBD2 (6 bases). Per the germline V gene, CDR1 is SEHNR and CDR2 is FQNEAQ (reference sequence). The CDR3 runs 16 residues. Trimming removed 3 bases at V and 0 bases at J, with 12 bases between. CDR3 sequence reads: CASSFAGPSSYNEQFF. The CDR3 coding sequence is TGTGCCAGCAGCTTTGCGGGACCGAGCTCCTACAATGAGCAGTTCTTC.

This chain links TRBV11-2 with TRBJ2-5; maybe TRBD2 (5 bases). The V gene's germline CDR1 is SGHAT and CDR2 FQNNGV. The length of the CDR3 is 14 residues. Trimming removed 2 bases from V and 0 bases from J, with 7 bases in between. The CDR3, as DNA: TGTGCCAGCAGCTTAATAGCGAACCAAGAGACCCAGTACTTC. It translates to CASSLIANQETQYF.

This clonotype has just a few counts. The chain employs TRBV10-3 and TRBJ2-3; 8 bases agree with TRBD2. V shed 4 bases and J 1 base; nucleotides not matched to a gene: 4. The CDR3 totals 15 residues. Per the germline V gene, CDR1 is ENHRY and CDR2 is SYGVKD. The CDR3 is CAISGFSGGTDTQYF. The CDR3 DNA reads TGTGCCATCAGTGGTTTTAGCGGGGGCACAGATACGCAGTATTTT.

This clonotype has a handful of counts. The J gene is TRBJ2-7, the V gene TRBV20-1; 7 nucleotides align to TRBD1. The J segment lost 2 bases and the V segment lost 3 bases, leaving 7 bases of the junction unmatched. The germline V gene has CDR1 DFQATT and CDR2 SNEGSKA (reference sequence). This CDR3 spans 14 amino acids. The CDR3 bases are TGCAGTGCTAGCTTTGACCAGGGGGCCTACGAGCAGTACTTC. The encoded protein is CSASFDQGAYEQYF.

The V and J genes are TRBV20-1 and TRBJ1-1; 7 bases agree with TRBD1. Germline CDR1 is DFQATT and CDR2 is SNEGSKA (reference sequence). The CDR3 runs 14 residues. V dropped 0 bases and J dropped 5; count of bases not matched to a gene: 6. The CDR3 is CSARDTTGKTEAFF. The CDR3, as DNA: TGCAGTGCTAGAGATACGACAGGGAAGACTGAAGCTTTCTTT.

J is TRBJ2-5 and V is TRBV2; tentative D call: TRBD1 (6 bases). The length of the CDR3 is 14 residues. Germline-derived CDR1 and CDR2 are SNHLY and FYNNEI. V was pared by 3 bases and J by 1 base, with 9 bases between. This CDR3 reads CASSDRGSQETQYF. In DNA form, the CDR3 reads TGTGCCAGCAGTGACAGGGGCAGCCAAGAGACCCAGTACTTC. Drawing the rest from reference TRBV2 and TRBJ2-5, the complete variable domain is EPEVTQTPSHQVTQMGQEVILRCVPISNHLYFYWYRQILGQKVEFLVSFYNNEISEKSEIFDDQFSVERPDGSNFTLKIRSTKLEDSAMYFCASSDRGSQETQYFGPGTRLLVL.

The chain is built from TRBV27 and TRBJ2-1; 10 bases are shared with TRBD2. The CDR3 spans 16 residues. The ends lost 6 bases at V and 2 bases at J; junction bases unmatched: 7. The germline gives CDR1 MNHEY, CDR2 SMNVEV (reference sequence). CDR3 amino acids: CASSRPLAGAYNEQFF. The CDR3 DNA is TGTGCCAGCAGCCGACCTCTAGCGGGGGCCTACAATGAGCAGTTCTTC.